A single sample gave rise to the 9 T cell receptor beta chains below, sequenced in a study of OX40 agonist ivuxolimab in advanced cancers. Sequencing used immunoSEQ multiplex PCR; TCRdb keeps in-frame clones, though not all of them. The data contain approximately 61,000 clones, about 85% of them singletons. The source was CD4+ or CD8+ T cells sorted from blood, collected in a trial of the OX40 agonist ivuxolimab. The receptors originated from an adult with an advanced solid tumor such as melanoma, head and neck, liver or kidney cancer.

In DNA, the CDR3 is TGTGCCAGTAGTAGCCGGGACTCTGAAAAACTGTTTTTT. Translated: CASSSRDSEKLFF. This chain joins TRBV19 and TRBJ1-4, with D possibly TRBD1 on 5 matching bases. V lost 4 bases and J lost 7, with 10 bases in between. This CDR3 spans 13 amino acids. The germline V gene has CDR1 LNHDA and CDR2 SQIVND (reference sequence).

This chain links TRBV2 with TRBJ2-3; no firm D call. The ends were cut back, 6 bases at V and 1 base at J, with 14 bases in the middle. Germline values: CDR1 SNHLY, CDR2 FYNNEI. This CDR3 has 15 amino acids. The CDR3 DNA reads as TGTGCCAGCAGCCACCTGGGTAGGGGCACAGATACGCAGTATTTT. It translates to CASSHLGRGTDTQYF.

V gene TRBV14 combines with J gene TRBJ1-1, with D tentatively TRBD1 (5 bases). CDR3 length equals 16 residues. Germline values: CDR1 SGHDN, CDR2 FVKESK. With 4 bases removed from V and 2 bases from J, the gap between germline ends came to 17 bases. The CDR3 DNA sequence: TGTGCCAGCAGCCCCTACACCAGGACACCAAACACTGAAGCTTTCTTT. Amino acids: CASSPYTRTPNTEAFF. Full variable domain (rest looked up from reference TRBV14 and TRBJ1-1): EAGVTQFPSHSVIEKGQTVTLRCDPISGHDNLYWYRRVMGKEIKFLLHFVKESKQDESGMPNNRFLAERTGGTYSTLKVQPAELEDSGVYFCASSPYTRTPNTEAFFGQGTRLTVV.

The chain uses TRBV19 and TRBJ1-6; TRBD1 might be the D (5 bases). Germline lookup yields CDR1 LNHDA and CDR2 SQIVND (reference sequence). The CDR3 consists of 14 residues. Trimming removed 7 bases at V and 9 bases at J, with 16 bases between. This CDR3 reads CASTPGRVRSPLHF. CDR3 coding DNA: TGTGCCAGTACCCCCGGCAGGGTACGTTCACCCCTCCACTTT.

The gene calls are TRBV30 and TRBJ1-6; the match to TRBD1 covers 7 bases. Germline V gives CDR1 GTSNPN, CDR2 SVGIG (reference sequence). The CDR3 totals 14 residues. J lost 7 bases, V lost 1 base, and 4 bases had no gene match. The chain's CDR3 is CAWSGDRGNSPLHF. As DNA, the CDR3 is TGTGCCTGGAGTGGGGACAGAGGCAATTCACCCCTCCACTTT.

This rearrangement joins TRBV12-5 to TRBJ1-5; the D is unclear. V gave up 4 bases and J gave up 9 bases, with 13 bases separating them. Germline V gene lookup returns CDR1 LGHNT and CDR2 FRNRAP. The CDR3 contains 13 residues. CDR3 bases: TGTGCTAGTGGTTCGACCGACGGTCTGCCCCAGCATTTT. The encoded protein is CASGSTDGLPQHF.

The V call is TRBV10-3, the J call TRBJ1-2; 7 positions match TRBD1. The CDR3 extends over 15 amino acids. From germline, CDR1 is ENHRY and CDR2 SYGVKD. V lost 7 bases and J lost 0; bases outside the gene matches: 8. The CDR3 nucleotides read TGTGCCATCACCAAGGGACAGCCGACTAACTATGGCTACACCTTC. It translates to CAITKGQPTNYGYTF.

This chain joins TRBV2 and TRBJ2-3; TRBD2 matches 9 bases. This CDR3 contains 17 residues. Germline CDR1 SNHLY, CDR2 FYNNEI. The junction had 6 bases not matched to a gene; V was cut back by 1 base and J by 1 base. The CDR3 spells CASSEGAQRGGTDTQYF. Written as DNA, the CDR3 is TGTGCCAGCAGTGAAGGGGCCCAGCGGGGGGGCACAGATACGCAGTATTTT.

CDR3 loop: CSAKPNGQGNYGYTF. The CDR3, as DNA: TGCAGCGCCAAGCCAAACGGACAGGGAAACTATGGCTACACCTTC. V and J are TRBV29-1 and TRBJ1-2; 8 positions agree with TRBD1. J lost 2 bases, V lost 7 bases, and 12 bases had no gene match. The CDR3 loop spans 15 amino acids. Germline V gene lookup returns CDR1 SQVTM and CDR2 ANQGSEA.